This TCR beta chain was retrieved from a study of blood T cells in healthy people across ages. Next came a second PCR, run for roughly 6 to 11 cycles, which used a sample-barcoded 5' primer along with a J-beta primer mix. TCRdb processed the 5' RACE reads anew with MiXCR; each CDR3 protein has one entry. The data contain 800,000 to 1,000,000 distinct CDR3 sequences, around 48% of them singletons. What was sequenced was blood. This clonotype was obtained from a man aged 30 to 39 in good health.

In DNA form, the CDR3 reads TGTGCCAGCAGTCCCAAGGGACAGAACTACGAGCAGTACTTC. This gives the protein CASSPKGQNYEQYF. The V call is TRBV27, the J call TRBJ2-7; TRBD1 matches 7 bases. The V and J ends lost 5 bases and 3 bases, in that order; junction bases with no gene match: 7. Germline lookup yields CDR1 MNHEY and CDR2 SMNVEV (reference sequence). CDR3 length equals 14 residues.